This T cell receptor beta chain came from a study of blood T cell repertoires in COVID-19. The table lists this clone with a count of one. Recovered Cohort 3 donors showed two negative PCRs, clearance, or symptom resolution. Only in-frame clones appear in the TCRdb table, and some are missing; sequencing was by immunoSEQ multiplex PCR. The sample has about 350,000 clones, more than 85% seen once. The sequence came from a woman aged 25 to 39 who had recovered from COVID-19. The sequenced material came from PBMCs or T cells enriched from blood (not recorded which).

The chain's CDR3 is CASSRVRGGDRTGELFF. The CDR3 DNA follows: TGTGCCAGCTCACGAGTGCGTGGGGGCGACCGCACCGGGGAGCTGTTTTTT. The V gene is TRBV18, the J gene TRBJ2-2, with TRBD1 as a possible D gene (6 bases). Germline V gene lookup returns CDR1 KGHSH and CDR2 LQKENI. The CDR3 runs 17 residues. Trimming cost V 4 bases and J 4 bases, with 19 bases left between them.